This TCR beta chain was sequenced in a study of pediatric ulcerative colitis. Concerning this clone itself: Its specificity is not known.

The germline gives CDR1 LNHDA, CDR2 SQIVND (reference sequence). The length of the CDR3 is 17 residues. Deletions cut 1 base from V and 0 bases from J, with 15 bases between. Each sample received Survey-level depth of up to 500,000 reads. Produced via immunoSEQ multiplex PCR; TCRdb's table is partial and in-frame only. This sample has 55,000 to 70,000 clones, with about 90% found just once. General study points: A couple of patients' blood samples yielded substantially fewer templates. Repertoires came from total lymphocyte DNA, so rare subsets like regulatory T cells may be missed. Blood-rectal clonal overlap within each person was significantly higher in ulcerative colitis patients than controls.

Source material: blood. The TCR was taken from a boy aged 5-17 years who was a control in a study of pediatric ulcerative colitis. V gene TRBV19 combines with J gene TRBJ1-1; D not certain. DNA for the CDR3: TGTGCCAGTAGTATAGCGGCAGGCGGTCGCCTGAACACTGAAGCTTTCTTT. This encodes CASSIAAGGRLNTEAFF.